A single sample is the source of the 23 T cell receptor beta chains below, sequenced in a study of blood T cell repertoires in COVID-19 (dated by TCRdb to 2018 to 2021). The method behind the library was the immunoSEQ multiplex PCR assay. Entries here come from immuneACCESS through TCRdb and include only in-frame sequences with V and J called. Some clones fail to appear in such tables; in the studies checked, an unresolved V gene covers under half of the shortfall, and the cause of the remainder is unknown. For this sample there are some 120,000 clones; roughly 87% appear just once. The ten largest clones add up to approximately 6.6% of the sample. Material for sequencing was peripheral blood. These receptors were taken from a man older than 75 with active or convalescent COVID-19.

The rearrangement joins TRBV10-3 to TRBJ1-5, with D perhaps TRBD1 (6 bases). CDR1 and CDR2 from the germline V gene are ENHRY and SYGVKD. The CDR3 is made up of 13 amino acids. Trimming shortened V by 6 bases and J by 7 bases, and 13 bases separated the two germline ends. CDR3 protein: CAIRGGKGQPQHF. DNA for the CDR3: TGTGCCATCAGAGGGGGAAAGGGCCAGCCCCAGCATTTT.

This clone was found once. The V call is TRBV21-1, the J call TRBJ1-5; the table's D call, TRBD1, was not checked against the DNA. TRBV21-1 has pseudogene status. The CDR3 runs to 13 residues. The chain's CDR3 is CASSHTGNQPQHF. The CDR3 nucleotides are TGTGCCAGCAGCCACACAGGGAATCAGCCCCAGCATTTT.

This rearrangement joins TRBV7-2 to TRBJ1-2; D is possibly TRBD1 (5 bases). The length of the CDR3 is 13 residues. CDR1 and CDR2 (germline): SGHTA, FQGNSA. V dropped 1 base and J dropped 7 bases, with 10 bases sitting between them. The CDR3 DNA follows: TGTGCCAGCAGCTTAGAAGGGGTTCCTGGCTACACCTTC. Translation: CASSLEGVPGYTF. Supplemented by reference TRBV7-2 and TRBJ1-2, the full variable domain reads GAGVSQSPSNKVTEKGKDVELRCDPISGHTALYWYRQSLGQGLEFLIYFQGNSAPDKSGLPSDRFSAERTGGSVSTLTIQRTQQEDSAVYLCASSLEGVPGYTFGSGTRLTVV.

The chain carries TRBV7-2 and TRBJ2-5; TRBD2 matches at 10 bases. With V trimmed by 4 bases and J by 7 bases, 9 bases remained unmatched. The germline gives CDR1 SGHTA, CDR2 FQGNSA. This CDR3 is 15 amino acids long. The CDR3: CASSSSGGEVGTQYF. The CDR3 nucleotides are TGTGCCAGCAGCTCTAGCGGGGGCGAGGTCGGGACCCAGTACTTC.

V usage is TRBV11-2 and J usage is TRBJ1-6, with 7 bases matching TRBD1. Germline V CDR1 and CDR2: SGHAT, FQNNGV. The CDR3 has 14 residues. V was clipped by 2 bases and J by 13 bases; unmatched bases: 8. CDR3 region: CASSLTVTGQPLHF. The CDR3 nucleotides read TGTGCCAGCAGCTTAACAGTGACAGGGCAGCCCCTCCACTTT.

V usage is TRBV11-2 and J usage is TRBJ2-7; a weak D match, TRBD2 (6 bases). The germline CDR1 and CDR2 sequences are SGHAT and FQNNGV. With 5 bases removed from V and 1 base from J, the gap between germline ends came to 18 bases. The CDR3 is 16 residues long. The CDR3 nucleotides are TGTGCCAGCAGCCCATCAGCTAGCGTTTTATCCTACGAGCAGTACTTC. Its protein is CASSPSASVLSYEQYF.

The chain combines TRBV7-6 with TRBJ2-5, with TRBD2 matching 8 bases. CDR1 SGHVS and CDR2 FNYEAQ come from the germline V gene. The ends lost 0 bases at V and 5 bases at J; junction bases unmatched: 8. CDR3 size: 16 residues. The CDR3 here is CASSLAGLAGGETQYF. In DNA, the CDR3 is TGTGCCAGCAGCTTAGCAGGACTAGCCGGGGGGGAGACCCAGTACTTC.

The chain links TRBV28 to TRBJ1-4, with D possibly being TRBD1 (5 bases). Germline CDR1 MDHEN, CDR2 SYDVKM. CDR3 length equals 13 residues. With 7 bases removed from V and 6 bases from J, the gap between germline ends came to 12 bases. The CDR3 coding sequence is TGTGCCAGCATGCGGGGCTCGGATGAAAAACTGTTTTTT. It translates to CASMRGSDEKLFF.

This clone was seen once. The chain links TRBV19 to TRBJ2-7; D is ambiguous. Germline CDR1 reads LNHDA; CDR2 reads SQIVND (reference sequence). The CDR3 length is 15 residues. Trimming took off 3 bases at V and 2 bases at J, with 14 bases between the two ends. The CDR3 sequence is CASSMGPGATYEQYF. The CDR3 DNA reads TGTGCCAGTAGTATGGGCCCAGGCGCCACCTACGAGCAGTACTTC.

A few counts support this clone. The chain carries TRBV11-2 and TRBJ2-2; D perhaps matches TRBD1 (6 bases). CDR1 is SGHAT and CDR2 is FQNNGV in the germline V gene. The length of the CDR3 is 15 residues. Trimming cost V 5 bases and J 4 bases, with 14 bases left between them. CDR3 bases: TGTGCCAGCAGCCCGGGGACACGGGGCACCGGGGAGCTGTTTTTT. It is translated as CASSPGTRGTGELFF.

V gene TRBV7-3 combines with J gene TRBJ1-1; 8 bases fit TRBD1. The V gene's germline CDR1 is SGHTA and CDR2 FQGTGA. The CDR3 totals 13 residues. The trim removed 4 bases at V and 6 bases at J, leaving 4 bases unmatched. The CDR3 loop reads CASSSDRGSEAFF. CDR3 DNA: TGTGCCAGCAGCTCTGACAGGGGATCTGAAGCTTTCTTT.

V and J are TRBV5-5 and TRBJ1-1; D unresolved. This CDR3 region has 15 residues. Trimming took 7 bases from V and 0 from J, leaving 16 bases between them. Germline CDR1 is SGHKS and CDR2 is YYEKEE (reference sequence). CDR3 nucleotide sequence: TGTGCCAGCCGCCGGGAGGGAGGCATGAACACTGAAGCTTTCTTT. It yields the protein CASRREGGMNTEAFF.

This clone was detected only a few times. The chain recombines TRBV6-6 with TRBJ2-7; 10 bases align to TRBD1. The J segment lost 5 bases and the V segment lost 5 bases, leaving 6 bases of the junction unmatched. The CDR3 extends over 14 amino acids. CDR1 and CDR2 (germline): MNHNY, SVGAGI (reference sequence). In DNA form, the CDR3 reads TGTGCCAGCAGTAAGACAGGGGGCGGCCACGAGCAGTACTTC. Translation gives CASSKTGGGHEQYF.

The V and J genes are TRBV30 and TRBJ1-6; D is perhaps TRBD1 (6 bases). The V end lost 0 bases, the J end lost 0 bases, and 15 bases lay between the germline ends. This CDR3 contains 18 residues. The V gene's germline CDR1 is GTSNPN and CDR2 SVGIG (reference sequence). CDR3 region: CAWSVPRGGGSYNSPLHF. DNA for the CDR3: TGTGCCTGGAGTGTACCCAGGGGTGGGGGCTCCTATAATTCACCCCTCCACTTT.

The V gene is TRBV18, the J gene TRBJ2-1, with D unclear. The germline V and J ends were trimmed by 0 bases and 0 bases, with 12 bases remaining between them. CDR3 length: 17 residues. Germline V gene sequence: CDR1 KGHSH, CDR2 LQKENI. The CDR3 loop reads CASSPPRSQSSYNEQFF. The CDR3 region has the DNA TGTGCCAGCTCACCACCGAGGTCCCAGAGCTCCTACAATGAGCAGTTCTTC. Complete variable domain (other parts from reference TRBV18 and TRBJ2-1): NAGVMQNPRHLVRRRGQEARLRCSPMKGHSHVYWYRQLPEEGLKFMVYLQKENIIDESGMPKERFSAEFPKEGPSILRIQQVVRGDSAAYFCASSPPRSQSSYNEQFFGPGTRLTVL.

The sample holds one count of this clone. The CDR3 reads CSVGTSGGSTGELFF. The CDR3 DNA reads as TGCAGCGTTGGGACTAGCGGGGGGTCAACCGGGGAGCTGTTTTTT. The rearrangement links TRBV29-1 to TRBJ2-2; 14 bases align to TRBD2. The CDR3 totals 15 residues. The J segment lost 5 bases and the V segment lost 4 bases, leaving 3 bases of the junction unmatched. CDR1 and CDR2 from the germline V gene are SQVTM and ANQGSEA.

This chain links TRBV4-3 with TRBJ2-5; 9 bases agree with TRBD1. The CDR3 is 13 amino acids. V dropped 8 bases and J dropped 5; count of bases not matched to a gene: 6. Per the germline V gene, CDR1 is LGHNA and CDR2 is YSLEER. The CDR3 spells CASGDRAAETQYF. CDR3 in DNA: TGCGCCAGCGGGGACAGGGCAGCGGAGACCCAGTACTTC.

The chain is built from TRBV7-2 and TRBJ2-7; 9 bases line up with TRBD1. CDR3 length: 15 amino acids. Germline-derived CDR1 and CDR2 are SGHTA and FQGNSA. Trimming took 6 bases from V and 3 from J; bases not matched to a gene: 9. The CDR3 sequence is CASSSGQGAYYEQYF. CDR3 coding DNA: TGTGCCAGCAGTTCGGGACAGGGCGCGTACTACGAGCAGTACTTC.

This clone appeared once. The V gene is TRBV21-1, the J gene TRBJ2-5; TRBD2, the table's D call, lacks a check against the DNA. TRBV21-1 is annotated as a pseudogene. This CDR3 spans 16 amino acids. CDR3 in amino acids: CASSKGGRVGGETQYF. The CDR3 DNA follows: TGTGCCAGCAGCAAAGGAGGAAGGGTCGGGGGAGAGACCCAGTACTTC.

The CDR3 bases are TGTGCCAGCAGCAAATCCCTCCGGTACCTTACCCCCCCCAACTATGGCTACACCTTC. Encoded protein: CASSKSLRYLTPPNYGYTF. The V gene is TRBV21-1, the J gene TRBJ1-2. TRBV21-1 is a documented pseudogene. The length of the CDR3 is 19 residues.

V gene TRBV15 combines with J gene TRBJ2-1; the D is unclear. V lost 1 base, J lost 7 bases, and 14 bases lay in between. This CDR3 is built from 15 residues. The V gene's germline CDR1 is LNHNV and CDR2 YYDKDF (reference sequence). CDR3 DNA sequence: TGTGCCACCAGCAGAGGAGGAAGGAGTTTAAATGAGCAGTTCTTC. Its protein product is CATSRGGRSLNEQFF.

The chain has TRBV25-1 and TRBJ2-3; possible D gene TRBD1, 5 bases. The CDR3 covers 13 residues. V was trimmed by 0 bases and J by 5 bases, leaving 6 bases between them. Germline-derived CDR1 and CDR2 are MGHDK and SYGVNS. CDR3 in amino acids: CASSEYRGDTQYF. The CDR3 region has the DNA TGTGCCAGCAGTGAATATAGGGGAGATACGCAGTATTTT.

This clone occurred a few times. The V and J genes are TRBV3-1 (or the pseudogene TRBV3-2) and TRBJ1-6; unclear D gene. This CDR3 is built from 20 residues. Germline CDR1 and CDR2: LGHDT and YNNKEL (reference sequence). Trimming cost V 7 bases and J 6 bases, with 31 bases left between them. CDR3 amino acids: CASTRKRSFFDAEGNSPLHF. DNA for the CDR3: TGTGCCAGCACCCGTAAACGGAGTTTCTTTGATGCGGAGGGTAATTCACCCCTCCACTTT.